This T cell receptor (beta chain) was sequenced in a study of memory CD4+ T cells and cytomegalovirus serostatus. Study-level findings and limits: Each of fewer than 80 CMV-associated TCRbeta sequences occurred in one to five individuals.

V lost 2 bases and J 7 bases, leaving 12 bases between the germline ends. This CDR3 contains 15 residues. Looked up from germline, CDR1 is SGHVS and CDR2 is FQNEAQ. Single viable CD3+CD4+CD8-CD45RO+ cells were sorted as the memory CD4+ T cells. On this clone itself: Its antigen remains unknown.

In the original analysis: After removing out-of-frame reads, approximately 2 million distinct TCRbeta sequences remained. Some clones are missing from TCRdb's copy, which holds only in-frame ones; the method was immunoSEQ multiplex PCR. V and J calls and clone size come straight from that table; D and trimming were deduced from the DNA. The repertoire holds tens of thousands of clones, with 82% as singletons. Sequencing was performed on memory CD4+ T cells from blood. This sequence was found in an adult in good health and CMV-seronegative. The V call is TRBV7-8, the J call TRBJ1-6, with D perhaps matching TRBD1 (5 bases). CDR3 loop: CASSLTAGPNSPLHF. The CDR3 nucleotides are TGTGCCAGCAGCTTAACAGCAGGGCCGAATTCACCCCTCCACTTT.